The present entry profiles one T cell receptor (beta chain) with its context. The CDR3 extends over 15 amino acids. The V segment lost 4 bases and the J segment 6 bases; nucleotides outside the gene matches: 11. Germline-derived CDR1 and CDR2 are SGDLS and YYNGEE. This sample was taken from a study of blood T cell repertoires in COVID-19. Study at large: Specimens from acute and convalescent COVID-19 originated in the United States, Italy and Spain.

TCRdb's copy holds only in-frame clones and misses some; the assay was immunoSEQ multiplex PCR. Of approximately 88,000 clones in the sample, 90% to 95% were seen once. The receptor was derived from a woman aged 50 to 65 in a cohort sampled during active COVID-19. The specimen was peripheral blood. The chain couples TRBV9 to TRBJ2-3; 7 bases are a match to TRBD2. CDR3 sequence reads: CASSPSPGEGDTQYF. The CDR3 bases are TGTGCCAGCAGCCCCTCGCCGGGGGAGGGCGATACGCAGTATTTT.